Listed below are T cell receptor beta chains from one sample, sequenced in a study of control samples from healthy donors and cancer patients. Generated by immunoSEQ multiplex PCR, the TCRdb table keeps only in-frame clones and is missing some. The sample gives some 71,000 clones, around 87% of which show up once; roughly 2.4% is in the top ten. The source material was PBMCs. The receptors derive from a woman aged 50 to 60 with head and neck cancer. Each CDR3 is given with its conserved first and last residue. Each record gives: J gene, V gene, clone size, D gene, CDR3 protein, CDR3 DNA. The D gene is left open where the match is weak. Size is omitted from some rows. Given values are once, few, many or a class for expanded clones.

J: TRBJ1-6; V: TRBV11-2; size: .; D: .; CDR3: CASSLDPGFSPLHF; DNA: TGTGCCAGCAGCTTAGACCCAGGGTTTTCACCCCTCCACTTT
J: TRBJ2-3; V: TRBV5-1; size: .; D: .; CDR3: CASSLLAGTDTQYF; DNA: TGCGCCAGCAGCTTGTTGGCAGGGACAGATACGCAGTATTTT
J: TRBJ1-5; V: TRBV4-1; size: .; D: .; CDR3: CASSLRGSLNQPQHF; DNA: TGCGCCAGCAGCCTACGAGGTTCCCTCAATCAGCCCCAGCATTTT
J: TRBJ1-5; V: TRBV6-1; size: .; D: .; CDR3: CASSEGQTQAYSNQPQHF; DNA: TGTGCCAGCAGTGAAGGTCAGACTCAAGCCTATAGCAATCAGCCCCAGCATTTT
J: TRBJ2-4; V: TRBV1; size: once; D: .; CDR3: CISSQYPTENIQYF; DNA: TGCATCAGCAGCCAATACCCCACGGAAAACATTCAGTACTTC
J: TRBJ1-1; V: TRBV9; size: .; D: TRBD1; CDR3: CASSGQGAVNTEAFF; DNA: TGTGCCAGCAGCGGACAGGGGGCCGTGAACACTGAAGCTTTCTTT
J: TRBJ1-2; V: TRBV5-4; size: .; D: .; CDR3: CASSPDRSDYGYTF; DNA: TGTGCCAGCAGCCCTGACAGGAGCGACTATGGCTACACCTTC
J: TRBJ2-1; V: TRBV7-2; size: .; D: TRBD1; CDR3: CASSFPQGQPYNEQFF; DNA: TGTGCCAGCAGCTTCCCCCAGGGACAGCCCTACAATGAGCAGTTCTTC
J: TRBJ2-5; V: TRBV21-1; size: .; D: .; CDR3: CANSKGTVYYQETQYF; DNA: TGTGCCAACAGCAAAGGGACGGTCTACTATCAAGAGACCCAGTACTTC
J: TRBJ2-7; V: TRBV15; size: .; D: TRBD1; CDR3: CATSRVRDRGYEQYF; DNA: TGTGCCACCAGCAGAGTGCGAGACAGGGGCTACGAGCAGTACTTC
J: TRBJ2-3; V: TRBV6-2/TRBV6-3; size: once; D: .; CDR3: CASSYSGPDSTDTQYF; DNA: TGTGCCAGCAGTTACTCGGGCCCCGACAGTACAGATACGCAGTATTTT
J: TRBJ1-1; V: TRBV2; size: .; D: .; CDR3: CASTENTEAFF; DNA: TGTGCCAGTACAGAGAACACTGAAGCTTTCTTT
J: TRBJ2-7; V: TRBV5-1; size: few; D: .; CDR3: CASSLRTASYEQYF; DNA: TGCGCCAGCAGCTTAAGGACAGCGTCCTACGAGCAGTACTTC
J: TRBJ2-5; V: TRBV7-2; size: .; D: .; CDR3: CASRRGVTETQYF; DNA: TGTGCCAGCAGAAGGGGGGTGACAGAGACCCAGTACTTC
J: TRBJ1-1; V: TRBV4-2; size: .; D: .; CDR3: CASSPTSGDRAFF; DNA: TGTGCCAGCAGTCCGACCAGTGGGGACCGAGCTTTCTTT
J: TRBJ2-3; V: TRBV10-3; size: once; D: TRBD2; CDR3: CAIARLAGTTDTQYF; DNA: TGTGCCATCGCCCGCTTAGCGGGGACCACAGATACGCAGTATTTT
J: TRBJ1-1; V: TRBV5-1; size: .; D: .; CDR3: CASSLGGGTEAFF; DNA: TGCGCCAGCAGCTTGGGGGGCGGGACTGAAGCTTTCTTT
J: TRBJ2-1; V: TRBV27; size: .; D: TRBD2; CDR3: CASSSAVGLAYNEQFF; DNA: TGTGCCAGCAGTTCCGCCGTGGGACTAGCTTACAATGAGCAGTTCTTC
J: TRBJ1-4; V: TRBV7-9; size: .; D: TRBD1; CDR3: CASSRKGTVTEKLFF; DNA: TGTGCCAGCAGCCGAAAGGGGACAGTTACAGAAAAACTGTTTTTT
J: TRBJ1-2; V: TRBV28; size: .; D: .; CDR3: CASSGVQGGGYGYTF; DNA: TGTGCCAGCAGCGGGGTACAGGGAGGGGGCTATGGCTACACCTTC
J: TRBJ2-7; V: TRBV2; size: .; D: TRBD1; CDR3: CASSEWGQGLSYEQYF; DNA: TGTGCCAGCAGTGAGTGGGGACAGGGGCTTTCCTACGAGCAGTACTTC
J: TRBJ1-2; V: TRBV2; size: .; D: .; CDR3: CASSLTLYSANYGYTF; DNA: TGTGCCAGCAGTCTGACACTGTACTCAGCTAACTATGGCTACACCTTC
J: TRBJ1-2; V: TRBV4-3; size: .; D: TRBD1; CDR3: CASSQEADRAGNYGYTF; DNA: TGCGCCAGCAGCCAAGAGGCTGACAGGGCCGGTAACTATGGCTACACCTTC
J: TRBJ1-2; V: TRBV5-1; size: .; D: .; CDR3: CASSLGGTYGYTF; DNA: TGCGCCAGCAGCTTGGGAGGCACTTATGGCTACACCTTC
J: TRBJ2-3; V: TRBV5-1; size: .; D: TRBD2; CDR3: CASSLGSGGSTQYF; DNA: TGCGCCAGCAGCTTGGGTTCGGGCGGGAGTACGCAGTATTTT
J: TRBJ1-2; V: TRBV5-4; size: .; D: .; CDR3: CASSLQPDYGYTF; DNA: TGTGCCAGCAGCTTGCAGCCAGACTATGGCTACACCTTC
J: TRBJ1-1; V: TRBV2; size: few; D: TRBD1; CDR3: CASRRGDRGFEAFF; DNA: TGTGCCAGCAGGAGGGGGGACAGGGGCTTTGAAGCTTTCTTT